This T cell receptor beta chain was recorded in a study of cytomegalovirus exposure and HLA in healthy donors. PCR amplification relied on 60 Vbeta primers (plus 13 Jbeta primers). TCRdb keeps only in-frame clones here, not all; method: immunoSEQ multiplex PCR. The sample's table shows 120,000 to 150,000 clones. This cohort consisted of healthy bone marrow donors. Sequenced: PBMCs. The receptor was isolated from a man aged 40-55 years in good health and CMV-seronegative.

The CDR3 spells CAISESSVNTEAFF. The CDR3 bases are TGTGCCATCAGTGAGTCGTCGGTGAACACTGAAGCTTTCTTT. The chain combines TRBV10-3 with TRBJ1-1, with D unresolved. The germline V gene has CDR1 ENHRY and CDR2 SYGVKD. Trimming left V 0 bases short and J 0 bases short, with 5 bases between. The CDR3 runs to 14 residues.